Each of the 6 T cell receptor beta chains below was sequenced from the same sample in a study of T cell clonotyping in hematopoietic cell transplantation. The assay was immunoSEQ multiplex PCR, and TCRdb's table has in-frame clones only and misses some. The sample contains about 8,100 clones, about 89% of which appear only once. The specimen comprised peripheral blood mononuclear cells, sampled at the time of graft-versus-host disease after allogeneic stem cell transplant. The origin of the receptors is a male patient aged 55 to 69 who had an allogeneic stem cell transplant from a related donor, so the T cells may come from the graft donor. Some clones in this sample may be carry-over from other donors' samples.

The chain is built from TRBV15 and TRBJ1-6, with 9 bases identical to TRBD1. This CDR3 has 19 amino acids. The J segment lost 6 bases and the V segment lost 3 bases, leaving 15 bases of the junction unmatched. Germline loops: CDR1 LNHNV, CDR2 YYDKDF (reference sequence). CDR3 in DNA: TGTGCCACCAGCAGGTCCGGGACAGGGTTCGTGGGGAGTAATTCACCCCTCCACTTT. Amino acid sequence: CATSRSGTGFVGSNSPLHF.

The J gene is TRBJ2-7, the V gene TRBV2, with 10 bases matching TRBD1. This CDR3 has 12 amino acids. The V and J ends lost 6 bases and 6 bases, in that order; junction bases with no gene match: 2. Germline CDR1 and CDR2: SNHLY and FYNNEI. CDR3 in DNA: TGTGCCAGCAGCGGACAGGGGGTCGAGCAGTACTTC. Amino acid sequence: CASSGQGVEQYF.

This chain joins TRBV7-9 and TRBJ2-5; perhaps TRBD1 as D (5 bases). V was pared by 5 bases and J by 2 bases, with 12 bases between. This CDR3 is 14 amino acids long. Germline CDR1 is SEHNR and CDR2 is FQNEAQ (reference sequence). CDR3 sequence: CASSDTGYQETQYF. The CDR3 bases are TGTGCCAGCAGCGACACAGGCTATCAAGAGACCCAGTACTTC.

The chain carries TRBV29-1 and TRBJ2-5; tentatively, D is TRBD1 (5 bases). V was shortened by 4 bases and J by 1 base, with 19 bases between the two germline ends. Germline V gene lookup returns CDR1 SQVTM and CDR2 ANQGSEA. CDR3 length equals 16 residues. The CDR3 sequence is CSVGRQGFEFQETQYF. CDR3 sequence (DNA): TGCAGCGTTGGCCGCCAGGGATTTGAATTCCAAGAGACCCAGTACTTC.

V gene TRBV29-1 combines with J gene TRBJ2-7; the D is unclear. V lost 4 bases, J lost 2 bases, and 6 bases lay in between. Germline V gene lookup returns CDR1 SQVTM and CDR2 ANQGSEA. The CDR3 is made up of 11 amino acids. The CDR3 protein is CSVGQPYEQYF. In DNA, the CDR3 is TGCAGCGTTGGACAACCCTACGAGCAGTACTTC.

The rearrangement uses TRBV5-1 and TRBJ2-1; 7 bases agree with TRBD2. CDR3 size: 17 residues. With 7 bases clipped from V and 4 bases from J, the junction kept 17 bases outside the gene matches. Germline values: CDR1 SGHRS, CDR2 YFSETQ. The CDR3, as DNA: TGCGCCAGCGCGCCGCCGTTAGGGCTAGCGGTATACAATGAGCAGTTCTTC. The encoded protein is CASAPPLGLAVYNEQFF.